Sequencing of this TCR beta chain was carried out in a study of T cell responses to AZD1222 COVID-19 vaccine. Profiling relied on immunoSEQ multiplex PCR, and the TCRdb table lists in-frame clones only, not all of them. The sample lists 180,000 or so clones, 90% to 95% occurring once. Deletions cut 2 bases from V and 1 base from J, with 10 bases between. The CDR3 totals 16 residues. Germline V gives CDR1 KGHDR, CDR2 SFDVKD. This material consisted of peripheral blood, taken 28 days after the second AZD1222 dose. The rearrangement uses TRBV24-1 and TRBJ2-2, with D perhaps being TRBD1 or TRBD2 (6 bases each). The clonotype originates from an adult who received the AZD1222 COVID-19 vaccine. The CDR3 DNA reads TGTGCCACCAGTGATTCGGGGGCCGGGAACACCGGGGAGCTGTTTTTT. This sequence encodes CATSDSGAGNTGELFF.